The T cell receptor beta chain described here comes from a study of cytomegalovirus exposure and HLA in healthy donors. Remarks on this clone: Its antigen remains unidentified.

Donors consisted of healthy bone marrow donors. General observations from the study: Most sequenced TCRs were rare (though some public TCRs occurred in many donors).

The PCR was carried out with 60 Vbeta primers and 13 Jbeta primers. Per the original methods: Later reanalysis found 75 million to 95 million unique TCR beta chains, approximately 11 million of them shared. Repertoires were generated with immunoSEQ multiplex PCR, while TCRdb's copy carries only in-frame clones and drops some. V and J calls plus clone size are reproduced from that table; the DNA served to infer D and trimming. The repertoire holds some 190,000 clones, with about 80% as singletons. From germline, CDR1 is SGHVS and CDR2 FQNEAQ. The junction had 7 bases not matched to a gene; V was cut back by 5 bases and J by 2 bases. CDR3 length: 15 amino acids.

This sequence originates from a woman aged 35 to 49 in good health and CMV-seronegative. The chain carries TRBV7-8 and TRBJ1-1, with TRBD1 identical over 8 bases. The sample taken for sequencing was PBMCs. Written as DNA, the CDR3 is TGTGCCAGCAGCCCCAGGGACAGGCTAAACACTGAAGCTTTCTTT. It specifies CASSPRDRLNTEAFF.